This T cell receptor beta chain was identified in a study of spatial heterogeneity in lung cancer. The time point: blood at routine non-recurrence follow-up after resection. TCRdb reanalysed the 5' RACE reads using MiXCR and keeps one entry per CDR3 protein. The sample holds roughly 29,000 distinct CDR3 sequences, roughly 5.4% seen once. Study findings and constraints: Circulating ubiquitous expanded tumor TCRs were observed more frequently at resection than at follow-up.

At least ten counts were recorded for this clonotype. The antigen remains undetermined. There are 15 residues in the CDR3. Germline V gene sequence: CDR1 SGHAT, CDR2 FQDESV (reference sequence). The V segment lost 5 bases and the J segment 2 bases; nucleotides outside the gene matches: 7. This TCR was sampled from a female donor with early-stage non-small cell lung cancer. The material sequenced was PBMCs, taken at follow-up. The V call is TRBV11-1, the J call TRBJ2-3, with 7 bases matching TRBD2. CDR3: CASSAGTTFTDTQYF. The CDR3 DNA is TGTGCCAGCAGCGCCGGGACTACATTCACAGATACGCAGTATTTT. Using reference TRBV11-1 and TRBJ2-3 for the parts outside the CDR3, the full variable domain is EAEVAQSPRYKITEKSQAVAFWCDPISGHATLYWYRQILGQGPELLVQFQDESVVDDSQLPKDRFSAERLKGVDSTLKIQPAELGDSAMYLCASSAGTTFTDTQYFGPGTRLTVL.